This T cell receptor (beta chain) was retrieved from a study of blood T cell repertoires in COVID-19. Study-level information: Samples representing acute and convalescent COVID-19 were sourced from the United States, Italy and Spain.

Germline V gives CDR1 MNHEY, CDR2 SVGAGI. The ends lost 0 bases at V and 1 base at J; junction bases unmatched: 2. The CDR3 spans 15 residues. As concerns this clone: The sample has other DNA sequences that encode this CDR3 too.

Those enrolled in Seattle joined during active infection and were followed longitudinally afterward. As processed by the authors: It was from reference gene primer amplification that nucleated cell counts were estimated. Libraries were prepared by immunoSEQ multiplex PCR; TCRdb keeps only in-frame clonotypes and omits some of them. V and J calls and clone size are copied from that table; D and trimming were computed from the DNA. The table has approximately 210,000 clones, just over 85% seen once. The chain combines TRBV6-5 with TRBJ1-2; TRBD1 agrees at 7 bases. The TCR was taken from a man between 45 and 60 years old with COVID-19, enrolled during active disease. What was sequenced was peripheral blood. The CDR3: CASSYSGQSNYGYTF. Here the CDR3 DNA reads TGTGCCAGCAGTTACTCGGGACAGAGTAACTATGGCTACACCTTC.